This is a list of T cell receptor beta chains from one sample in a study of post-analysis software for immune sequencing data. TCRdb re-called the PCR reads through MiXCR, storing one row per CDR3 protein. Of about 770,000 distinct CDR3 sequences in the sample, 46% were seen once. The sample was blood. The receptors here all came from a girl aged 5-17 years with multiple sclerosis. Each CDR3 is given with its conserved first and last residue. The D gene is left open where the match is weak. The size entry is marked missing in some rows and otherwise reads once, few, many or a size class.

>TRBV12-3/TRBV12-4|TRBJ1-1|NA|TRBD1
TGTGCCAGCAATCAGGGGGGCACTGAAGCTTTCTTT
CASNQGGTEAFF
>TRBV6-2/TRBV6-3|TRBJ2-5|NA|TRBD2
TGTGCCAGCAGTTACTGGCTAGCGGGAAATGAGAGGCAAGAGACCCAGTACTTC
CASSYWLAGNERQETQYF
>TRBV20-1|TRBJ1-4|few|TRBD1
TGCAGTGCTACTAAGGCGGGACAGGGCTATGAAAAACTGTTTTTT
CSATKAGQGYEKLFF
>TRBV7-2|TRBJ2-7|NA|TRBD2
TGTGCCAGCAGCTTTCCGACTAGCGGGAGCCAGTCCTACAATGAGCAGTACTTC
CASSFPTSGSQSYNEQYF
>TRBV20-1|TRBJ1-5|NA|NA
TGCAGTGAGTGTTCCATACAGGGAAATCAGCCCCAGCATTTT
CSECSIQGNQPQHF
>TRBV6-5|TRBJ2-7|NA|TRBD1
TGTGCCAGCAGAAGAGCCGCAATGGGACAGAACTACGAGCAGTACTTC
CASRRAAMGQNYEQYF
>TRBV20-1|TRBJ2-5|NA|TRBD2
TGCAGTGCTAGAGGTTACCTAGCGGGAGCGGAGGGGCGGGAGCAGTACTTC
CSARGYLAGAEGREQYF
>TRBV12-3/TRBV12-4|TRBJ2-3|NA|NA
TGTGCCAGCAGTTCCATACCAGATACGCAGTATTTT
CASSSIPDTQYF
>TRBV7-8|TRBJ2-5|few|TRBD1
TGTGCCACCCCCAGAGGGGACAGGGATCGGGAGACCCAGTACTTC
CATPRGDRDRETQYF
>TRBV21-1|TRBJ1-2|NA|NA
TGTGCCAGCAGCAAACTCGCTGCCCCGGGACAGGGGGCAATAGAGTCGAGCTACACCTTC
CASSKLAAPGQGAIESSYTF
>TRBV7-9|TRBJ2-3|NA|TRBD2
TGTGCCAGCAGCCACGATGCGGGAGGGCATACGCAGTATTTT
CASSHDAGGHTQYF
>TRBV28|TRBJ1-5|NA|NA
TGTGCCAGCATTGGGCTCAGGGGAATGGTCAATCAGCCCCAGCATTTT
CASIGLRGMVNQPQHF
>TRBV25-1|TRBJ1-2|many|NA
TGTGCCAGCAGCGTTGGGTCCTATGGCTACACCTTC
CASSVGSYGYTF
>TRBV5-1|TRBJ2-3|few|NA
TGCGCCAGCAGCTTGGCAAGGGGGAGAGTAAGGCACCTCACAGATACGCAGTATTTT
CASSLARGRVRHLTDTQYF
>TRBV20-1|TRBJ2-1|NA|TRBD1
TGCAGTGCTAGAGATCGCACAACAGGGGGCAATGAGCAGTTCTTC
CSARDRTTGGNEQFF
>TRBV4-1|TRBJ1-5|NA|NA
TGCGCCAGCAGCCCCATGGACGGAGACAATCAGCCCCAGCATTTT
CASSPMDGDNQPQHF
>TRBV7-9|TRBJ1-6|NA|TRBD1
TGTGCCAGCAGCTCGAGCCGGGACAGGGGCCGGAATTCACCCCTCCACTTT
CASSSSRDRGRNSPLHF
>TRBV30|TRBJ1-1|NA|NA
TGTGCCTCACAGGGAGGCTTTGAAGTTTTCTTT
CASQGGFEVFF
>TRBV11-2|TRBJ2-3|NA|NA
TGTGCCAGCAGCTTAGAGCCCCCAGACCATACGCAGTATTTT
CASSLEPPDHTQYF
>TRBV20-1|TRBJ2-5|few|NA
TGCAGTGCTAGAGTCGTCTACAGGGAAGCGACCCAGTACTTC
CSARVVYREATQYF
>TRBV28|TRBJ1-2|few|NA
TGTGCCAGCAGTTTAACTGTTACGGGGTCTATAACTAACTATGGCTACACCTTC
CASSLTVTGSITNYGYTF
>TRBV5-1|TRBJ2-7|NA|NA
TGCGCCAGCAGCTTGGCCGTAGCGCAGGGGTCTTTTGTGTACGAGCAGTACTTC
CASSLAVAQGSFVYEQYF
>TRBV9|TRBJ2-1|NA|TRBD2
TGTGCCAGCAGCGTAGGTCGGGAGGGGTACAATGAGCAGTTCTTC
CASSVGREGYNEQFF
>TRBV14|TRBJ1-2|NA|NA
TGTACCAGCAGCCAAGGGTCCAGGGATTATGTTGGCTACACCTTC
CTSSQGSRDYVGYTF
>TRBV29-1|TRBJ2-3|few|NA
TGCAGCGCGCAATGGGGGACAAATACGCAGTATTTT
CSAQWGTNTQYF